Below are 13 T cell receptor beta chains sequenced from a single sample in a study of blood T cell repertoires in COVID-19 (dated by TCRdb to 2018 to 2020). Libraries were made using the immunoSEQ multiplex PCR assay. TCRdb's version of the immuneACCESS table is confined to in-frame rearrangements and falls short of the full clone set. An unresolved V gene accounts for under half of the shortfall where checked; the remainder is of unknown origin. In this sample the table shows around 200,000 clones, around 83% of which occur a single time. The ten largest clones capture 2.5% to 3.5% of the sample. The sequencing input was peripheral blood. The receptors were sampled from a man between 50 and 59 years old with active or convalescent COVID-19.

This clone appeared a single time. V gene TRBV3-1 (or the pseudogene TRBV3-2) combines with J gene TRBJ2-5, with a weak D call TRBD2 (5 bases). The CDR3 totals 14 residues. Trimming removed 1 base from V and 3 bases from J, with 9 bases in between. Germline CDR1 is LGHDT and CDR2 is YNNKEL (reference sequence). CDR3: CASSQAGEKETQYF. CDR3 nucleotides: TGTGCCAGCAGCCAAGCTGGGGAGAAAGAGACCCAGTACTTC.

The V gene is TRBV28, the J gene TRBJ2-7, with 9 bases identical to TRBD2. Per germline, CDR1 MDHEN and CDR2 SYDVKM. The CDR3 sequence is 15 residues long. V lost 6 bases and J lost 2; bases outside the gene matches: 8. In DNA, the CDR3 is TGTGCCAGCAGACAGACTAGCGGACGTACCTACGAGCAGTACTTC. Translated, it gives CASRQTSGRTYEQYF.

J is TRBJ1-1 and V is TRBV5-5, with no clear D. CDR1 and CDR2 (germline): SGHKS, YYEKEE (reference sequence). V was shortened by 2 bases and J by 2 bases, with 7 bases between the two germline ends. This CDR3 comprises 13 residues. The CDR3 loop reads CASSFPRNTEAFF. The CDR3 DNA reads as TGTGCCAGCAGCTTCCCGCGTAACACTGAAGCTTTCTTT.

The V call is TRBV15, the J call TRBJ2-7; 8 bases are a match to TRBD1. The CDR3 extends over 15 amino acids. The V and J ends lost 4 bases and 2 bases, in that order; junction bases with no gene match: 7. Germline-derived CDR1 and CDR2 are LNHNV and YYDKDF (reference sequence). The CDR3 protein is CATSTGRQGTYEQYF. CDR3 bases: TGTGCCACCAGCACAGGACGACAGGGGACCTACGAGCAGTACTTC.

This chain joins TRBV28 and TRBJ1-1, with a tentative D call TRBD1 (6 bases). The CDR3 loop spans 14 amino acids. Germline lookup yields CDR1 MDHEN and CDR2 SYDVKM. Trimming left V 6 bases short and J 1 base short, with 12 bases between. DNA of the CDR3: TGTGCCAGCAGCCCCGGGGGGCAGAACACTGAAGCTTTCTTT. This gives the protein CASSPGGQNTEAFF.

This clone occurred once. The rearrangement joins TRBV5-1 to TRBJ2-5; D remains unclear. Per germline, CDR1 SGHRS and CDR2 YFSETQ. This CDR3 spans 12 amino acids. Trimming removed 4 bases at V and 1 base at J, with 5 bases between. In nucleotides, the CDR3 is TGCGCCAGCAGCGGCTCCCAAGAGACCCAGTACTTC. Its protein product is CASSGSQETQYF.

The chain couples TRBV5-1 to TRBJ1-2; no firm D call. The CDR3 runs 13 residues. Germline V gene sequence: CDR1 SGHRS, CDR2 YFSETQ. V was shortened by 4 bases and J by 8 bases, with 15 bases between the two germline ends. The CDR3 DNA is TGCGCCAGCAGCCCTGCGGGGAGCGGAGGCTACACCTTC. Protein sequence: CASSPAGSGGYTF.

The J gene is TRBJ1-4, the V gene TRBV29-1, with D perhaps TRBD1 (6 bases). Trimming took off 4 bases at V and 4 bases at J, with 13 bases between the two ends. Germline V gene data show CDR1 as SQVTM and CDR2 as ANQGSEA. The CDR3 covers 14 residues. CDR3 sequence reads: CSVGSTGLNEKLFF. Written as DNA, the CDR3 is TGCAGCGTTGGCTCGACAGGCCTTAATGAAAAACTGTTTTTT.

This CDR3 reads CASNPRTPEGTEAFF. The CDR3 coding sequence is TGTGCCAGCAACCCCCGAACTCCGGAGGGGACTGAAGCTTTCTTT. The chain joins TRBV7-9 to TRBJ1-1; perhaps TRBD1 as D (5 bases). This CDR3 is 15 amino acids long. Between the trimmed V and J ends, which lost 7 bases and 5 bases, there was a span of 20 bases. Germline V gives CDR1 SEHNR, CDR2 FQNEAQ (reference sequence).

This clone has more than one count but fewer than ten. This chain uses TRBV24-1 with TRBJ2-3; 11 nucleotides agree with TRBD2. V lost 8 bases and J lost 5; bases outside the gene matches: 5. Germline CDR1 is KGHDR and CDR2 is SFDVKD. This CDR3 region has 14 residues. In DNA, the CDR3 is TGTGCCACCAAGGGACTAGCGGAGGGAGATACGCAGTATTTT. It encodes CATKGLAEGDTQYF.

The V and J genes are TRBV5-1 and TRBJ2-1; 7 bases map to TRBD2. CDR1 SGHRS and CDR2 YFSETQ come from the germline V gene. CDR3 length: 16 amino acids. The junction had 13 bases not matched to a gene; V was cut back by 4 bases and J by 6 bases. This CDR3 reads CASSRAGLGIGNEQFF. The DNA of the CDR3 is TGCGCCAGCAGCCGCGCAGGACTAGGAATAGGCAATGAGCAGTTCTTC.

Only one count was recorded for this clone. The chain is built from TRBV30 and TRBJ2-7; 13 bases match TRBD2. J lost 0 bases, V lost 2 bases, and 10 bases had no gene match. CDR1 is GTSNPN and CDR2 is SVGIG in the germline V gene (reference sequence). The CDR3 length is 18 residues. CDR3 DNA sequence: TGTGCCTGGAGTTTGCTGGGACTAGCGGGATTTAGCTCCTACGAGCAGTACTTC. It specifies CAWSLLGLAGFSSYEQYF.

The gene calls are TRBV7-2 and TRBJ2-1; D not certain. Germline loops: CDR1 SGHTA, CDR2 FQGNSA. With 5 bases removed from V and 6 bases from J, the gap between germline ends came to 11 bases. The CDR3 has 13 amino acids. CDR3 nucleotide sequence: TGTGCCAGCAGCCCTGGGCGTTTCAATGAGCAGTTCTTC. This translates into CASSPGRFNEQFF.